What follows describes a single TCR beta chain. Data came from immunoSEQ multiplex PCR; TCRdb stores just in-frame clones and leaves some out. The table has about 100,000 clones, more than 80% seen once. The data are from a study of blood T cell repertoires in COVID-19. In the study overall: The analysed material was cDNA or gDNA that came from T cells, B-cell-depleted T cells, or PBMCs.

The specimen was peripheral blood. The receptor's source is a human donor in a cohort sampled during active COVID-19.

The CDR3 spells CASSQDRSGNQPQHF. The CDR3 nucleotides are TGTGCCAGCAGCCAAGACAGGTCGGGCAATCAGCCCCAGCATTTT. The J gene is TRBJ1-5, the V gene TRBV7-9; D perhaps matches TRBD1 (6 bases). This CDR3 is built from 15 residues. V gave up 5 bases and J gave up 2 bases, with 13 bases separating them. Per the germline V gene, CDR1 is SEHNR and CDR2 is FQNEAQ (reference sequence).